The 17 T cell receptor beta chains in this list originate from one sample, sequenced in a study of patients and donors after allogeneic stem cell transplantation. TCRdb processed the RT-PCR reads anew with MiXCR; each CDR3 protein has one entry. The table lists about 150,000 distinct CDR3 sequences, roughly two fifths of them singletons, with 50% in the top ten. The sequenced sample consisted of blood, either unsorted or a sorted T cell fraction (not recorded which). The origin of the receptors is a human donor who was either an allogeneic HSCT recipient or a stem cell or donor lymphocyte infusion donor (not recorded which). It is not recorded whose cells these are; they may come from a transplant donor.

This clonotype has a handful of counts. As DNA, the CDR3 is TGTGCCAGCAGCCTCGACAGGGTTAGCACTGAAGCTTTCTTT. Translating it yields CASSLDRVSTEAFF. The chain employs TRBV12-3 or TRBV12-4 and TRBJ1-1, with TRBD1 matching 7 bases. This CDR3 has 14 residues. Losses at the gene ends were 6 bases for V and 4 bases for J; bases not matched to a gene: 8.

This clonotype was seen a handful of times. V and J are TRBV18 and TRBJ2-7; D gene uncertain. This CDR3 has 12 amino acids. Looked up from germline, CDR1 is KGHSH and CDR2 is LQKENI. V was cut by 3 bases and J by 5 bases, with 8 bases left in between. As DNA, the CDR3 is TGTGCCAGCTCACCCGGACCGGACGAGCAGTACTTC. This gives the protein CASSPGPDEQYF.

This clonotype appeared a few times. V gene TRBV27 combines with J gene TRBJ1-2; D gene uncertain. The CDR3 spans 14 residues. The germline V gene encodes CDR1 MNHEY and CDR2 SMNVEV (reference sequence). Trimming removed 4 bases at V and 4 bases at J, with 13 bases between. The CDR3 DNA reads TGTGCCAGCAGTTGGTACGGCTCAGGCTATGGCTACACCTTC. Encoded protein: CASSWYGSGYGYTF.

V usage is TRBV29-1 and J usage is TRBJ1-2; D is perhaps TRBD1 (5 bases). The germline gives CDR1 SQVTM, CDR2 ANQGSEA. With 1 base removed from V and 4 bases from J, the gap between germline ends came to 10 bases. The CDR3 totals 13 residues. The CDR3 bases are TGCAGCGTTGAAGCCAGAGGGGCCTATGGCTACACCTTC. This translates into CSVEARGAYGYTF. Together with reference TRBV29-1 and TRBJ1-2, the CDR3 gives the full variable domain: SAVISQKPSRDICQRGTSLTIQCQVDSQVTMMFWYRQQPGQSLTLIATANQGSEATYESGFVIDKFPISRPNLTFSTLTVSNMSPEDSSIYLCSVEARGAYGYTFGSGTRLTVV.

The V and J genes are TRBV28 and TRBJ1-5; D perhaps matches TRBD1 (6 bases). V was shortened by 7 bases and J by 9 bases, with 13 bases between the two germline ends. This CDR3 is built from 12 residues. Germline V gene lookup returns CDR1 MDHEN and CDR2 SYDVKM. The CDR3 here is CASTDSALPQHF. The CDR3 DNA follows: TGTGCCAGCACGGACAGTGCTCTGCCCCAGCATTTT.

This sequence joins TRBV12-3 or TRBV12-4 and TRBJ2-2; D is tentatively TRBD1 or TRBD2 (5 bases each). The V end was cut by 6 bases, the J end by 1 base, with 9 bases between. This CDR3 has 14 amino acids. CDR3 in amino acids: CASRRGRNTGELFF. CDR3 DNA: TGTGCCAGCAGGAGGGGACGGAACACCGGGGAGCTGTTTTTT.

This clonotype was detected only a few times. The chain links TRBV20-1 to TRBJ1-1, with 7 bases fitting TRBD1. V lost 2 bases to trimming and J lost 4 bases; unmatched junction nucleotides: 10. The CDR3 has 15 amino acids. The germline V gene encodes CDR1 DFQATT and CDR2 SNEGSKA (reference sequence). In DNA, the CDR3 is TGCAGTGCTAGACCCTCCGACAGGGCCCCCACTGAAGCTTTCTTT. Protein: CSARPSDRAPTEAFF.

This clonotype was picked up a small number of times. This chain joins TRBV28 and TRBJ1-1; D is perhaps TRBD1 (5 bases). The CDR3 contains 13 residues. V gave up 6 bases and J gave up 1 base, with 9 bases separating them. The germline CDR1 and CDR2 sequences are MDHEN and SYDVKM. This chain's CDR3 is CASRDRTNTEAFF. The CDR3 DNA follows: TGTGCCAGCAGAGACAGAACGAACACTGAAGCTTTCTTT.

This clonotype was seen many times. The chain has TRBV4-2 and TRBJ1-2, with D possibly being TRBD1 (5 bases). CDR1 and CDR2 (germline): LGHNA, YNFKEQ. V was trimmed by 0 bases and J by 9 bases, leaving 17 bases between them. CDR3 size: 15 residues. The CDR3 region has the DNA TGTGCCAGCAGCCAAGATCTCGGCTCAGGGAGAAGCTACACCTTC. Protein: CASSQDLGSGRSYTF.

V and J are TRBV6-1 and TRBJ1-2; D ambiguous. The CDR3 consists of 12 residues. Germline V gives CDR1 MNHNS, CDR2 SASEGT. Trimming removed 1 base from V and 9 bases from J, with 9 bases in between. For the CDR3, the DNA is TGTGCCAGCAGTGAAGGAGAAGGCCGCTACACCTTC. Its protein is CASSEGEGRYTF.

Written as DNA, the CDR3 is TGTGCCAGCAGCCCCTGGGGAGGGTTTCAGCGGGGTCATGAGCAGTTCTTC. The encoded protein is CASSPWGGFQRGHEQFF. The genes are TRBV11-2 and TRBJ2-1; 7 nucleotides line up with TRBD2. The CDR3 is 17 residues long. The germline CDR1 and CDR2 sequences are SGHAT and FQNNGV. With V trimmed by 5 bases and J by 8 bases, 18 bases remained unmatched. Using reference TRBV11-2 and TRBJ2-1 for the parts outside the CDR3, the full variable domain is EAGVAQSPRYKIIEKRQSVAFWCNPISGHATLYWYQQILGQGPKLLIQFQNNGVVDDSQLPKDRFSAERLKGVDSTLKIQPAKLEDSAVYLCASSPWGGFQRGHEQFFGPGTRLTVL.

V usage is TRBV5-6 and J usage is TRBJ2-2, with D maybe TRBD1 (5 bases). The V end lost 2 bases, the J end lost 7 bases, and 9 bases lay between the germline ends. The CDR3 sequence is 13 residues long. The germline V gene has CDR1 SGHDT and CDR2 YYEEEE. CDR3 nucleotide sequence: TGTGCCAGCAGCTTCAGGGTCTTCGGGGAGCTGTTTTTT. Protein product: CASSFRVFGELFF.

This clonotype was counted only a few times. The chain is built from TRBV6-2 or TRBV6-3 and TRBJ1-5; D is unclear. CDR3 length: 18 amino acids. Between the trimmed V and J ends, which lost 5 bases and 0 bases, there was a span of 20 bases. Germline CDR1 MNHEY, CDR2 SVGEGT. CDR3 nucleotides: TGTGCCAGCAGTGGACGACGGGTTCCAAGTTATAGCAATCAGCCCCAGCATTTT. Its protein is CASSGRRVPSYSNQPQHF.

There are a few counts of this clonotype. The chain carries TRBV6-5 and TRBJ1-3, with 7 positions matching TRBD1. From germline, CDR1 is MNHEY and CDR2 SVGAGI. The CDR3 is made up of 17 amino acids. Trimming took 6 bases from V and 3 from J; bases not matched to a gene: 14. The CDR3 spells CASSPWIKGAVGNTIYF. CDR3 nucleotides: TGTGCCAGCAGCCCATGGATAAAGGGGGCAGTTGGAAACACCATATATTTT.

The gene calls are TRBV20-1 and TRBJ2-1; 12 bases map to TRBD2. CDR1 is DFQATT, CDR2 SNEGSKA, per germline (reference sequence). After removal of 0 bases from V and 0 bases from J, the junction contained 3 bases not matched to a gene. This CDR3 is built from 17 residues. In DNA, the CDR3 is TGCAGTGCTAGAGATCGGACTAGCGGGATCTCCTACAATGAGCAGTTCTTC. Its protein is CSARDRTSGISYNEQFF.

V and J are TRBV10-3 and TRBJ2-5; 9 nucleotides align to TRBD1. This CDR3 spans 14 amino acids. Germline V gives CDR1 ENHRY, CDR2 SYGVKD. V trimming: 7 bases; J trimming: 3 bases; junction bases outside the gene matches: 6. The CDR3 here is CAINAGTGKETQYF. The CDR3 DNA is TGTGCCATCAACGCCGGGACAGGGAAAGAGACCCAGTACTTC.

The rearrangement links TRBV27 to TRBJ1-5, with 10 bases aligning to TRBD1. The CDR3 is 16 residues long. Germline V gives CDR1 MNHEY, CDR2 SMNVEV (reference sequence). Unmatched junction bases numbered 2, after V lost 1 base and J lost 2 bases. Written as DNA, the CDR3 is TGTGCCAGCAGTTTATGGGGGACAGGGGGCAATCAGCCCCAGCATTTT. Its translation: CASSLWGTGGNQPQHF.